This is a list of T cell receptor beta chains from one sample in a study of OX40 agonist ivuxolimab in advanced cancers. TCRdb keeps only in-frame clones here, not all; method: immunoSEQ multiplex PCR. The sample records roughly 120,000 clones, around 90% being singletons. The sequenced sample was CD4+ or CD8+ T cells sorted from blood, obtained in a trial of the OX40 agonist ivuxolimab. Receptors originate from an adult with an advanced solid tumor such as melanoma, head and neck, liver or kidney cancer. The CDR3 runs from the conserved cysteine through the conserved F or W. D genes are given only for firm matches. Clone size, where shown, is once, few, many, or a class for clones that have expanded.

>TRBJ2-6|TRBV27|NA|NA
CASSLITSGANVLTF
TGTGCCAGCAGTCTTATAACCTCTGGGGCCAACGTCCTGACTTTC
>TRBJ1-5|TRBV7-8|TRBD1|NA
CASSRRGSNQPQHF
TGTGCCAGCAGCCGCAGGGGGTCCAATCAGCCCCAGCATTTT
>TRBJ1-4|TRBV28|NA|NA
CASSFPTSGSQEKLFF
TGTGCCAGCAGTTTTCCAACTTCAGGGTCTCAGGAAAAACTGTTTTTT
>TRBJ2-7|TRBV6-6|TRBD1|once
CASSRGQGDYEQYF
TGTGCCAGCAGTCGAGGACAGGGGGACTACGAGCAGTACTTC
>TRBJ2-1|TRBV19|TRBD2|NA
CASKVGAGKRNEQFF
TGTGCCAGTAAGGTCGGAGCGGGAAAAAGGAATGAGCAGTTCTTC
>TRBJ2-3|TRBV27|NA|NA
CASSSRTVGRTDTQYF
TGTGCCAGCAGTTCGCGAACCGTTGGAAGAACAGATACGCAGTATTTT
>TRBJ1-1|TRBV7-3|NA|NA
CASSRALGLEAFF
TGTGCCAGCAGCCGTGCTCTCGGACTAGAAGCTTTCTTT
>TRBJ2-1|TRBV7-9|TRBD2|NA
CASSFSRAGGYGVHEQFF
TGTGCCAGCAGCTTCTCTCGAGCGGGAGGTTACGGGGTCCATGAGCAGTTCTTC
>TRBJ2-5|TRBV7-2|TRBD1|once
CASRDRPQETQYF
TGTGCCAGCCGGGACAGGCCTCAAGAGACCCAGTACTTC
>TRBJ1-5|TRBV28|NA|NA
CASSLVKGKSNQPQHF
TGTGCCAGCAGTTTGGTGAAGGGTAAGAGCAATCAGCCCCAGCATTTT
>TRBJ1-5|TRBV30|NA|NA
CAWSVRRSGGQPQHF
TGTGCCTGGAGTGTACGAAGATCAGGAGGTCAGCCCCAGCATTTT
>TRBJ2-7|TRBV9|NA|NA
CASSAREVLKGEQYF
TGTGCCAGCAGCGCGAGAGAGGTCCTAAAAGGCGAGCAGTACTTC
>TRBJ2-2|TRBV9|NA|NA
CASSASGRGNTGELFF
TGTGCCAGCAGCGCCTCCGGACGCGGAAACACCGGGGAGCTGTTTTTT
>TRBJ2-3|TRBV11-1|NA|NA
CASSPLKGTDTQYF
TGTGCCAGCAGCCCACTGAAAGGCACAGATACGCAGTATTTT
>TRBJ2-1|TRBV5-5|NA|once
CASSLLAQSYNEQFF
TGTGCCAGCAGTCTCCTAGCACAATCCTACAATGAGCAGTTCTTC
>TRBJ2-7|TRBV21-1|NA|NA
CASTWAETYEQYF
TGTGCCAGCACCTGGGCCGAAACCTACGAGCAGTACTTC
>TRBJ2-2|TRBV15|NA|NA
CATSRDGVGTGELFF
TGTGCCACCAGCAGAGATGGGGTGGGCACCGGGGAGCTGTTTTTT
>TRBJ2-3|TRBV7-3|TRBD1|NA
CASRGQTGDTQYF
TGTGCCAGCAGGGGACAGACGGGGGATACGCAGTATTTT
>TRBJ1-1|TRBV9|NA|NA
CASSPPGTVNTEAFF
TGTGCCAGCAGCCCTCCCGGGACGGTAAACACTGAAGCTTTCTTT
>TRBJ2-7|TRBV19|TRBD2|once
CASSILAGGIYEQYF
TGTGCCAGTAGTATCCTAGCGGGAGGAATCTACGAGCAGTACTTC
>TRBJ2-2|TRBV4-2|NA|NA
CASSQETGATGELFF
TGTGCCAGCAGCCAAGAGACGGGGGCCACCGGGGAGCTGTTTTTT
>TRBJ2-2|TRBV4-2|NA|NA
CASRPPRGGVTGELFF
TGTGCCAGCAGGCCTCCGAGGGGCGGCGTCACCGGGGAGCTGTTTTTT
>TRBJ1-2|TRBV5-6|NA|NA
CASSLEQLAYGYTF
TGTGCCAGCAGCTTGGAACAGCTGGCCTATGGCTACACCTTC
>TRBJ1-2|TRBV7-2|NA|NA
CASSLRGPLGEGYTF
TGTGCCAGCAGCTTGAGAGGCCCCCTGGGGGAGGGCTACACCTTC
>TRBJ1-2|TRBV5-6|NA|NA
CASSFESDGYTF
TGTGCCAGCAGCTTCGAGAGTGATGGCTACACCTTC
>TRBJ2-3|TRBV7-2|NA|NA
CASSLARADTQYF
TGTGCCAGCAGCTTAGCGCGCGCAGATACGCAGTATTTT
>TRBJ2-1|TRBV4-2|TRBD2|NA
CASSQVRSGRAQVAHEQFF
TGTGCCAGCAGCCAAGTAAGAAGCGGGAGGGCCCAAGTCGCCCATGAGCAGTTCTTC
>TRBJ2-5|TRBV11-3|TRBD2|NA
CASSLSGGGETQYF
TGTGCCAGCAGCTTAAGCGGGGGAGGAGAGACCCAGTACTTC
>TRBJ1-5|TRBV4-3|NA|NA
CASSHSWTTRLDQPQHF
TGCGCCAGCAGCCACAGCTGGACTACCCGACTGGATCAGCCCCAGCATTTT
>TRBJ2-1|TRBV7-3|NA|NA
CASSQSSTGPRGNEQFF
TGTGCCAGCAGCCAAAGTAGTACGGGACCCCGGGGTAATGAGCAGTTCTTC
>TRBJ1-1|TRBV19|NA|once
CASSIWAENTEAFF
TGTGCCAGTAGTATATGGGCCGAGAACACTGAAGCTTTCTTT
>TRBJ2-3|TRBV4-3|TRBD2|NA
CASSQDGGTRNRDTQYF
TGCGCCAGCAGCCAAGATGGCGGGACTAGGAATAGAGATACGCAGTATTTT
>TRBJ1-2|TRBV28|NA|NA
CASSQRLGLGYTF
TGTGCCAGCAGTCAAAGACTAGGGCTCGGCTACACCTTC
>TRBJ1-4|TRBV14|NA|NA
CASSAPWGAQGEKLFF
TGTGCCAGCAGCGCCCCGTGGGGGGCCCAAGGGGAAAAACTGTTTTTT
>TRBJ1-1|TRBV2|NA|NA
CASRAGAQLNTEAFF
TGTGCCAGCAGGGCAGGGGCCCAACTGAACACTGAAGCTTTCTTT
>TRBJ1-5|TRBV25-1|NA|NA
CASSASWDGENQPQHF
TGTGCCAGCAGTGCGAGCTGGGACGGAGAAAATCAGCCCCAGCATTTT
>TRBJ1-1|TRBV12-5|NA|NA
CASGLVGLGEAFF
TGTGCTAGTGGTTTGGTGGGGTTGGGTGAAGCTTTCTTT
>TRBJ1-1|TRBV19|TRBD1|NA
CASRLLSGTAKNTEAFF
TGTGCCAGTAGACTATTATCCGGGACAGCTAAGAACACTGAAGCTTTCTTT
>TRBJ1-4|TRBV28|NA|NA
CASSAPGRFNEKLFF
TGTGCCAGCAGTGCTCCGGGACGGTTTAATGAAAAACTGTTTTTT
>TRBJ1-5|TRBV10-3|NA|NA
CAISESRSGGNQPQHF
TGTGCCATCAGTGAGTCGAGATCGGGGGGCAATCAGCCCCAGCATTTT
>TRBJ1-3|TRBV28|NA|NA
CASSLGGSGNTIYF
TGTGCCAGCAGTTTAGGGGGCAGCGGAAACACCATATATTTT
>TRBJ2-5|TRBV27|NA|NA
CASSVTIKGETQYF
TGTGCCAGCAGTGTTACTATTAAGGGTGAGACCCAGTACTTC
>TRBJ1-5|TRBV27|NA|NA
CASSLSIGREGQPQHF
TGTGCCAGCAGTTTATCGATCGGCAGGGAAGGACAGCCCCAGCATTTT
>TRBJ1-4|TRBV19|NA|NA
CASNYRRGSTNEKLFF
TGTGCCAGTAACTATCGTCGGGGATCAACTAATGAAAAACTGTTTTTT
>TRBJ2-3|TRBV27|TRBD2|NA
CASSLWLAGTDTQYF
TGTGCCAGCAGTTTATGGCTAGCGGGCACAGATACGCAGTATTTT
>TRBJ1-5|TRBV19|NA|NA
CASEGPSGQPQHF
TGTGCCAGCGAGGGACCCTCCGGTCAGCCCCAGCATTTT